This T cell receptor (beta chain) originates from a study of cytomegalovirus exposure and HLA in healthy donors. Study as a whole: Of all 400 or so donors who were genotyped, 75% to 90% belonged to the Caucasian-associated ancestry cluster.

13 Jbeta primers and 60 Vbeta primers were used for the PCR. Repertoires were generated with immunoSEQ multiplex PCR, while TCRdb's copy carries only in-frame clones and drops some. Of about 150,000 clones listed, 63% are singletons. What was sequenced was PBMCs. The sequence was obtained from a woman in her sixties in good health and CMV-seropositive.

The CDR3 region is CAWSEQPNQPQHF. CDR3 nucleotide sequence: TGTGCCTGGAGTGAACAACCCAATCAGCCCCAGCATTTT. The V and J genes are TRBV30 and TRBJ1-5; D gene uncertain. From germline, CDR1 is GTSNPN and CDR2 SVGIG (reference sequence). Deletions cut 1 base from V and 3 bases from J, with 7 bases between. This CDR3 contains 13 residues.